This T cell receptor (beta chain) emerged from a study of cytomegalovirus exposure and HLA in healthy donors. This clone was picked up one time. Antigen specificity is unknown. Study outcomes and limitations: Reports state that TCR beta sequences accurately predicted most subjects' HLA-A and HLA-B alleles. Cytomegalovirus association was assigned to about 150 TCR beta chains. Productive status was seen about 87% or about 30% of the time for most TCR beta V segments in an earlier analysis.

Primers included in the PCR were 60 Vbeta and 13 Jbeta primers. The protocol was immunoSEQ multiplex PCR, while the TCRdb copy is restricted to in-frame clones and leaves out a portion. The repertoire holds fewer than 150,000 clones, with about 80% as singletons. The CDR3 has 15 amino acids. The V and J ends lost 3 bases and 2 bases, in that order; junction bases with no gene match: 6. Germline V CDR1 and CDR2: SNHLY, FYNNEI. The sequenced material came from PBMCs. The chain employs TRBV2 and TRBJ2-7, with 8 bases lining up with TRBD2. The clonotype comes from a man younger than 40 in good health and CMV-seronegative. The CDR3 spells CASSDFSGDPYEQYF. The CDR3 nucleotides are TGTGCCAGCAGTGATTTTAGCGGGGATCCCTACGAGCAGTACTTC.